Listed below are T cell receptor beta chains from one sample, sequenced in a study of vaccination and CD4 T cells after COVID-19. Their specific antigens are unknown. MiXCR, applied by TCRdb to the PCR reads, yields one record per CDR3 protein. The table includes around 18,000 distinct CDR3 sequences, about half detected once. The input for sequencing was CD4+ T cells from blood, cultured in vitro, taken before SARS-CoV-2 vaccination. The receptors here all came from a human donor who had recovered from COVID-19. CDR3s include the opening cysteine and the closing phenylalanine or tryptophan. The D gene is left open where the match is weak. A row's size may be missing; if present it is once, few, many or a size class.

cdr3_aa | cdr3_nt | v_call | cdr3_length | d_call | j_call | clone_size
CASSSRDGRPHEQYF | TGTGCCAGCAGTTCACGGGACGGACGGCCCCACGAGCAGTACTTC | TRBV28 | 15 | . | TRBJ2-7 | .
CASSKGGLRGEAYEQYF | TGTGCCAGCAGCAAAGGGGGTTTAAGGGGTGAGGCCTACGAGCAGTACTTC | TRBV21-1 | 17 | . | TRBJ2-7 | few
CASSSPGLGTDTQYF | TGTGCCAGCAGTTCCCCAGGGTTGGGCACAGATACGCAGTATTTT | TRBV27 | 15 | . | TRBJ2-3 | few
CSALLPSNQPQHF | TGCAGTGCTTTATTACCTAGCAATCAGCCCCAGCATTTT | TRBV20-1 | 13 | . | TRBJ1-5 | .
CAWSSGAQGGQPQHF | TGTGCCTGGAGTTCGGGGGCACAGGGAGGCCAGCCCCAGCATTTT | TRBV30 | 15 | . | TRBJ1-5 | .
CASSLSQTDTQYF | TGTGCCAGCAGCTTAAGTCAAACAGATACGCAGTATTTT | TRBV7-9 | 13 | . | TRBJ2-3 | .
CASSLGEGTEAFF | TGTGCCAGCAGCCTAGGGGAGGGCACTGAAGCTTTCTTT | TRBV7-2 | 13 | . | TRBJ1-1 | .
CASSQPLGTSGRYPEETQYF | TGTGCCAGCAGCCAACCTCTGGGGACTAGCGGGAGATATCCGGAAGAGACCCAGTACTTC | TRBV5-4 | 20 | TRBD2 | TRBJ2-5 | .
CSARQGDTEAFF | TGCAGTGCTAGACAGGGGGACACTGAAGCTTTCTTT | TRBV20-1 | 12 | TRBD1 | TRBJ1-1 | .
CASREGNYGYTF | TGTGCCTCTCGGGAGGGAAACTATGGCTACACCTTC | TRBV10-3 | 12 | . | TRBJ1-2 | .
CASSKGTETNGYTF | TGTGCCAGCAGTAAAGGGACTGAGACAAATGGCTACACCTTC | TRBV6-1 | 14 | . | TRBJ1-2 | few
CASSPGTGGYYGYTF | TGTGCCAGCTCACCAGGGACAGGAGGATACTATGGCTACACCTTC | TRBV18 | 15 | TRBD1 | TRBJ1-2 | once
CATQSFHGPNLYEQYF | TGTGCCACCCAATCATTTCATGGCCCAAACCTCTACGAGCAGTACTTC | TRBV27 | 16 | . | TRBJ2-7 | .
CASRDRGGTQYF | TGTGCCAGCAGAGACAGGGGTGGGACCCAGTACTTC | TRBV2 | 12 | TRBD1 | TRBJ2-5 | .
CASSLYSPGADTQYF | TGTGCCAGCAGTCTATATTCGCCTGGGGCAGATACGCAGTATTTT | TRBV27 | 15 | . | TRBJ2-3 | .
CATSSPWGDSDTQYF | TGTGCCACCAGCAGCCCTTGGGGGGATTCAGATACGCAGTATTTT | TRBV15 | 15 | . | TRBJ2-3 | .
CASRTGLTDTQYF | TGTGCCAGCAGAACAGGGTTAACAGATACGCAGTATTTT | TRBV6-2/TRBV6-3 | 13 | . | TRBJ2-3 | .
CASTGELFF | TGTGCCAGCACCGGGGAGCTGTTTTTT | TRBV14 | 9 | . | TRBJ2-2 | .
CASSWGLPSYNSPLHF | TGTGCCAGCAGTTGGGGGCTGCCCAGTTATAATTCACCCCTCCACTTT | TRBV27 | 16 | . | TRBJ1-6 | .
CATSAGLAGVQETQYF | TGTGCCACCAGCGCCGGACTAGCGGGAGTCCAAGAGACCCAGTACTTC | TRBV15 | 16 | TRBD2 | TRBJ2-5 | few
CSARVGLVWDNEQFF | TGCAGTGCTAGAGTTGGGCTAGTCTGGGACAATGAGCAGTTCTTC | TRBV20-1 | 15 | . | TRBJ2-1 | few
CSATPGLAGVVEQYF | TGCAGTGCTACTCCGGGACTAGCGGGAGTAGTCGAGCAGTACTTC | TRBV20-1 | 15 | TRBD2 | TRBJ2-7 | .
CASSIARRGYEQYF | TGTGCCAGTAGTATAGCGCGGAGAGGGTACGAGCAGTACTTC | TRBV19 | 14 | . | TRBJ2-7 | once
CASSPGQKETQYF | TGTGCCAGCAGCCCCGGACAGAAAGAGACCCAGTACTTC | TRBV7-3 | 13 | . | TRBJ2-5 | .
CASSGGDRASPLHF | TGTGCCAGCAGCGGGGGGGACAGGGCTTCACCCCTCCACTTT | TRBV2 | 14 | TRBD1 | TRBJ1-6 | .
CASGRGQGRNQPQHF | TGTGCCAGTGGGAGGGGACAGGGGCGAAATCAGCCCCAGCATTTT | TRBV19 | 15 | TRBD1 | TRBJ1-5 | .
CASSYGGASTDTQYF | TGTGCCAGCAGTTACGGTGGAGCCTCCACAGATACGCAGTATTTT | TRBV6-5 | 15 | . | TRBJ2-3 | few
CASSLASTEAFF | TGTGCCAGCAGTTTGGCCTCCACTGAAGCTTTCTTT | TRBV12-3/TRBV12-4 | 12 | . | TRBJ1-1 | .
CASSPRGDRDAFF | TGTGCCAGCAGCCCGCGAGGGGACAGGGACGCTTTCTTT | TRBV7-3 | 13 | TRBD1 | TRBJ1-1 | .
CSAWIAGDNEQFF | TGCAGTGCTTGGATAGCGGGAGACAATGAGCAGTTCTTC | TRBV20-1 | 13 | TRBD2 | TRBJ2-1 | .
CASSYRDRGGEQYF | TGTGCCAGCAGCTACCGGGACAGGGGGGGTGAGCAGTACTTC | TRBV7-2 | 14 | TRBD1 | TRBJ2-7 | .
CASSEGANTEAFF | TGTGCCAGCAGTGAGGGGGCGAACACTGAAGCTTTCTTT | TRBV6-4 | 13 | . | TRBJ1-1 | few
CASSLVLSGEREQFF | TGTGCCAGCAGCTTAGTTTTGTCGGGAGAGCGGGAGCAGTTCTTC | TRBV7-9 | 15 | . | TRBJ2-1 | once